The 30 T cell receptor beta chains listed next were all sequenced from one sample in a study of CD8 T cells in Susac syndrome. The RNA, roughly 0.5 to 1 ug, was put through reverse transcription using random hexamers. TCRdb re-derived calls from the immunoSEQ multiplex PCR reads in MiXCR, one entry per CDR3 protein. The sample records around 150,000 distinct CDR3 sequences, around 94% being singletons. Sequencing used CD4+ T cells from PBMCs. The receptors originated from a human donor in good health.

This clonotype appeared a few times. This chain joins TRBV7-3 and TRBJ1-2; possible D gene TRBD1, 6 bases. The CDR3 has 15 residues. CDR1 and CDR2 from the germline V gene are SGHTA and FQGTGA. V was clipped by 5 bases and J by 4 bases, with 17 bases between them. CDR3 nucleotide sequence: TGTGCCAGCAGCCAAGGGCCCGGGACAAGCTATGGCTACACCTTC. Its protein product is CASSQGPGTSYGYTF.

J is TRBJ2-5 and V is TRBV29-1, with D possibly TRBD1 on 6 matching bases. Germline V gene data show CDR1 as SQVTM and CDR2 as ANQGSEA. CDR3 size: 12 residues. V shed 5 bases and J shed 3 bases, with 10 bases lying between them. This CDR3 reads CSVLPGEETQYF. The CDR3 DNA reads TGCAGCGTTCTTCCAGGGGAAGAGACCCAGTACTTC. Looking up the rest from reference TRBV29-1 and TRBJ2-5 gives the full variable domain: SAVISQKPSRDICQRGTSLTIQCQVDSQVTMMFWYRQQPGQSLTLIATANQGSEATYESGFVIDKFPISRPNLTFSTLTVSNMSPEDSSIYLCSVLPGEETQYFGPGTRLLVL.

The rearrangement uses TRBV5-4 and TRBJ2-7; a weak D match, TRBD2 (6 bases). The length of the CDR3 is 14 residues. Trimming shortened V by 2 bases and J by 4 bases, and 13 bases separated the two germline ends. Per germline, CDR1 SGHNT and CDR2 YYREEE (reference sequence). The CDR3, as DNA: TGTGCCAGCAGCTTCTGGGGGGACGGTTACGAGCAGTACTTC. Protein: CASSFWGDGYEQYF.

CDR3 loop: CSAALGGMDEKLFF. The CDR3 DNA reads TGCAGTGCCGCCCTCGGGGGTATGGACGAAAAACTGTTTTTT. The chain uses TRBV20-1 and TRBJ1-4; a weak D match, TRBD1 (5 bases). CDR3 length equals 14 residues. Germline CDR1 DFQATT, CDR2 SNEGSKA (reference sequence). V lost 6 bases and J 8 bases, leaving 19 bases between the germline ends.

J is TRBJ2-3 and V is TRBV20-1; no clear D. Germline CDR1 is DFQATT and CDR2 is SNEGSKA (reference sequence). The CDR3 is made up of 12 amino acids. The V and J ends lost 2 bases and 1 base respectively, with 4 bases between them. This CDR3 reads CSARYRTDTQYF. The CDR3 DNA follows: TGCAGTGCTAGATACCGCACAGATACGCAGTATTTT.

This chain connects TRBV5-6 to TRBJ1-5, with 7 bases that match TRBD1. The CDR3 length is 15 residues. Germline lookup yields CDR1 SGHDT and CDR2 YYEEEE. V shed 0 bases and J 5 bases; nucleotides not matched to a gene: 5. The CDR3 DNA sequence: TGTGCCAGCAGCTTGGAAGGGGGCTCAGATCAGCCCCAGCATTTT. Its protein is CASSLEGGSDQPQHF.

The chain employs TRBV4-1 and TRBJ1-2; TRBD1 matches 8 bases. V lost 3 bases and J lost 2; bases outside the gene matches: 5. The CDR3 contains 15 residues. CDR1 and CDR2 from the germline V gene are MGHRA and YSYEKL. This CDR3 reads CASSQPWTGNYGYTF. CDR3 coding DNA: TGCGCCAGCAGCCAGCCCTGGACAGGGAACTATGGCTACACCTTC.

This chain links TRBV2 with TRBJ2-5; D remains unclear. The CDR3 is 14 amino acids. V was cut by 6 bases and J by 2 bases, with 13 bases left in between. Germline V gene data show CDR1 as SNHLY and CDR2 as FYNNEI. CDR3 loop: CASSVGRPQETQYF. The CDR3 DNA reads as TGTGCCAGCAGCGTCGGCCGGCCTCAAGAGACCCAGTACTTC. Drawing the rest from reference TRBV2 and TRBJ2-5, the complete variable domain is EPEVTQTPSHQVTQMGQEVILRCVPISNHLYFYWYRQILGQKVEFLVSFYNNEISEKSEIFDDQFSVERPDGSNFTLKIRSTKLEDSAMYFCASSVGRPQETQYFGPGTRLLVL.

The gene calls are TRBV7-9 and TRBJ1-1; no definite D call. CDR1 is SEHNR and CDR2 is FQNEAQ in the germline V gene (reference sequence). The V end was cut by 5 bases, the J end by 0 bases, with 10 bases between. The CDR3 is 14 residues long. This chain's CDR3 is CASSPRTVNTEAFF. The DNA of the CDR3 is TGTGCCAGCAGCCCGAGGACGGTGAACACTGAAGCTTTCTTT.

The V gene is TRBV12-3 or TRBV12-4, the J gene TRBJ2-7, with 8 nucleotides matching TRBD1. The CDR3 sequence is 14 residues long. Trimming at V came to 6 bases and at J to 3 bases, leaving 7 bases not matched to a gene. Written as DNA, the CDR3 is TGTGCCAGCAGCTACAGGGGGTCATACTACGAGCAGTACTTC. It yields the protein CASSYRGSYYEQYF.

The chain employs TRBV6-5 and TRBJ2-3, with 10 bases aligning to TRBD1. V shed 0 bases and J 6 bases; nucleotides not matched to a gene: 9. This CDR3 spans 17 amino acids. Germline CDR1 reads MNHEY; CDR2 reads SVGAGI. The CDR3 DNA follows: TGTGCCAGCAGTTACTCGATGGTGACAGGGGGCAGGGATACGCAGTATTTT. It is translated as CASSYSMVTGGRDTQYF.

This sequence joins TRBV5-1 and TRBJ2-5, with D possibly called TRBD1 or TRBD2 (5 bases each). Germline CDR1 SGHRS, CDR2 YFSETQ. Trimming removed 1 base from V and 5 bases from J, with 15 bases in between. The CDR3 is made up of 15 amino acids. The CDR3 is CASSLQGTSGETQYF. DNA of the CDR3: TGCGCCAGCAGCTTGCAAGGGACGAGTGGTGAGACCCAGTACTTC.

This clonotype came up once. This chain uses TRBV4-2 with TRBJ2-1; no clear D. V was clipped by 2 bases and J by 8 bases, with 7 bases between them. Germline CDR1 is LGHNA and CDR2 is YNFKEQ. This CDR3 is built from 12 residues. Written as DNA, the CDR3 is TGTGCCAGCAGCCAACTATCCCATGAGCAGTTCTTC. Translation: CASSQLSHEQFF.

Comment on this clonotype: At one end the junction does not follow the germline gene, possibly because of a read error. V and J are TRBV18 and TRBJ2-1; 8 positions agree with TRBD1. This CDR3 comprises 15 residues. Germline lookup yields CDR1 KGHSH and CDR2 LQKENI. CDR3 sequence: CASSPLQGGGNEQFF. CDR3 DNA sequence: TGTGCCAGTTCACCACTACAGGGGGGAGGCAATGAGCAGTTCTTC.

Written as DNA, the CDR3 is TGTGCCAGCAGCGTAGTGGGAGGAGAGACCCAGTACTTC. It yields the protein CASSVVGGETQYF. The V gene is TRBV9, the J gene TRBJ2-5, with a tentative D call TRBD2 (6 bases). Looked up from germline, CDR1 is SGDLS and CDR2 is YYNGEE. This CDR3 region has 13 residues. Trimming shortened V by 0 bases and J by 4 bases, and 7 bases separated the two germline ends.

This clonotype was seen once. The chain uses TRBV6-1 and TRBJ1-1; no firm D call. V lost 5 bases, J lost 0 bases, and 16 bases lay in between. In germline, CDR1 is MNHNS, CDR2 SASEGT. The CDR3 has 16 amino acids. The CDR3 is CASSPTLYSMNTEAFF. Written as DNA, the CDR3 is TGTGCCAGCAGTCCAACCTTATATAGCATGAACACTGAAGCTTTCTTT.

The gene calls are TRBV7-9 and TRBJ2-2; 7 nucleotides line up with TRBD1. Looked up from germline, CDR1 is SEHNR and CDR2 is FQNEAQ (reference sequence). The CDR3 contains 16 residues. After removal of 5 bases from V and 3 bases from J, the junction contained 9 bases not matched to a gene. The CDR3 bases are TGTGCCAGCAGCGAGACGGGACAGCCCTACACCGGGGAGCTGTTTTTT. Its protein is CASSETGQPYTGELFF.

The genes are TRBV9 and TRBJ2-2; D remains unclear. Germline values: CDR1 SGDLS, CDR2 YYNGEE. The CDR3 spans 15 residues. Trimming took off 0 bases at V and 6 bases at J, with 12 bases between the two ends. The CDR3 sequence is CASSVEPSWAGELFF. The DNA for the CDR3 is TGTGCCAGCAGCGTAGAACCCAGTTGGGCCGGGGAGCTGTTTTTT.

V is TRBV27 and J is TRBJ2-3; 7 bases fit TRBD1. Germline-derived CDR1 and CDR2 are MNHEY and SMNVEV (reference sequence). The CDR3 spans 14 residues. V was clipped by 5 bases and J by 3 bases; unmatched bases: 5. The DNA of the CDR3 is TGTGCCAGCAGTACCGGGACAGAGACAGATACGCAGTATTTT. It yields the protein CASSTGTETDTQYF.

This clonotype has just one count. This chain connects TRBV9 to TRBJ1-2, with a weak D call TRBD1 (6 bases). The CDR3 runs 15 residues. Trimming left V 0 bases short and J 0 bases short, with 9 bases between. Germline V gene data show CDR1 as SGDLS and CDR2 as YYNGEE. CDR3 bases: TGTGCCAGCAGCGTAGTGACAGGAGCTAACTATGGCTACACCTTC. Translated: CASSVVTGANYGYTF.

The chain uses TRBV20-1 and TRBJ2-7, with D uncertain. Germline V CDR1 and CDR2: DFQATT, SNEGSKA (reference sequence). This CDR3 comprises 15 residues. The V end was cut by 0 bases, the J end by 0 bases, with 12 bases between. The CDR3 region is CSARDPVPSSYEQYF. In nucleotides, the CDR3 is TGCAGTGCTAGAGACCCTGTGCCTAGCTCCTACGAGCAGTACTTC.

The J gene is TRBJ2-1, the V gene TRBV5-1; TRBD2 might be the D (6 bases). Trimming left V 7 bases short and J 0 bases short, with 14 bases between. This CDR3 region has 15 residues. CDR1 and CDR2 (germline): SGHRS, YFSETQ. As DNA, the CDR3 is TGCGCCAGCGGGTCGGGAGCGAGCTCCTACAATGAGCAGTTCTTC. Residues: CASGSGASSYNEQFF.

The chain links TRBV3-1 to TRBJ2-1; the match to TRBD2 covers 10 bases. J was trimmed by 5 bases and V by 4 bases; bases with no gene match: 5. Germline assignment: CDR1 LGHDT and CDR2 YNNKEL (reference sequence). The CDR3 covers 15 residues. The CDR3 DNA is TGTGCCAGCAGCCCTCTAGCGGGGGCCGACAATGAGCAGTTCTTC. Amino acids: CASSPLAGADNEQFF.

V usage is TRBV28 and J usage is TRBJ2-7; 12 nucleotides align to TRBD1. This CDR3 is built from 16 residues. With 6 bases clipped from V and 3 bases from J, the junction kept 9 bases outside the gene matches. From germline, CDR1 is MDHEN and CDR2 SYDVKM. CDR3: CASRAGTGGNGYEQYF. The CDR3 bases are TGTGCCAGCAGGGCCGGGACAGGGGGCAACGGCTACGAGCAGTACTTC.

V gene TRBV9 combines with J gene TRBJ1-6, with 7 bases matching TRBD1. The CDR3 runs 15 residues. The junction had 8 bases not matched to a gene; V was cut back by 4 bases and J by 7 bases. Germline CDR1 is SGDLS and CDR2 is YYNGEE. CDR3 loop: CASSFTGEPNSPLHF. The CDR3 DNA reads TGTGCCAGCAGCTTTACAGGGGAACCCAATTCACCCCTCCACTTT.

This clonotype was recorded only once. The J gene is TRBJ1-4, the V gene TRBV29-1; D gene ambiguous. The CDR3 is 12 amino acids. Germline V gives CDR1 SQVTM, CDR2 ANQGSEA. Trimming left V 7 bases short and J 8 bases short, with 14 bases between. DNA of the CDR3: TGCAGCGCCGGAGGACGAGCGGAAAAACTGTTTTTT. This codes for CSAGGRAEKLFF.

The CDR3 is CASSVAGGLLDTQYF. The CDR3 bases are TGTGCCAGCAGCGTAGCGGGGGGCCTTCTGGATACGCAGTATTTT. This chain joins TRBV9 and TRBJ2-3; maybe TRBD2 (7 bases). The CDR3 runs to 15 residues. Germline V lookup: CDR1 SGDLS, CDR2 YYNGEE. Trimming took 0 bases from V and 6 from J, leaving 14 bases between them. Supplemented by reference TRBV9 and TRBJ2-3, the full variable domain reads DSGVTQTPKHLITATGQRVTLRCSPRSGDLSVYWYQQSLDQGLQFLIQYYNGEERAKGNILERFSAQQFPDLHSELNLSSLELGDSALYFCASSVAGGLLDTQYFGPGTRLTVL.

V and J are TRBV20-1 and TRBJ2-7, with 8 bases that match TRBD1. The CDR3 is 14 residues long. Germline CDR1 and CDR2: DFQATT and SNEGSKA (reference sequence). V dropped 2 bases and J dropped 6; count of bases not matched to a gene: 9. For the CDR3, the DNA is TGCAGTGCTAGATCCCGGGACAGGATATCCGAGCAGTACTTC. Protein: CSARSRDRISEQYF.

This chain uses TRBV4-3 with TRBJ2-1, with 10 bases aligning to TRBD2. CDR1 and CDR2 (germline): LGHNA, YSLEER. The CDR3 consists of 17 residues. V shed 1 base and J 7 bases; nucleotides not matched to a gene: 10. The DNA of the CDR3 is TGCGCCAGCAGCCAAGGGCTAAGCGGGGGGGCCGGGAATGAGCAGTTCTTC. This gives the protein CASSQGLSGGAGNEQFF.

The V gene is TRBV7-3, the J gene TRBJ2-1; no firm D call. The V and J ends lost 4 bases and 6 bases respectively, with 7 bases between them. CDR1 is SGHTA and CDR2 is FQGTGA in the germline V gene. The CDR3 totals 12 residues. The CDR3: CASSSGLNEQFF. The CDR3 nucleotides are TGTGCCAGCAGCTCGGGCCTCAATGAGCAGTTCTTC.